This is a list of T cell receptor beta chains from one sample in a study of beta chain features in type 1 diabetes. Sequencing was performed with immunoSEQ multiplex PCR; in TCRdb, only in-frame clones are kept and a portion is missing. The table records about 120,000 clones, 15% to 20% of them present only once. Specimen: central memory CD4+ T cells from blood. These receptors originate from a man aged 18 to 35 with type 1 diabetes. Each CDR3 is given with its conserved first and last residue. The D gene is left open where the match is weak. Size is omitted from some rows. Given values are once, few, many or a class for expanded clones.

TRBJ2-1	.	.	TRBV11-2	CASSHGTRVEQFF	TGTGCCAGCAGTCATGGCACTCGGGTTGAGCAGTTCTTC
TRBJ2-1	.	.	TRBV7-9	CASHSSADNEQFF	TGTGCCAGCCATTCGTCGGCCGACAATGAGCAGTTCTTC
TRBJ2-1	.	few	TRBV4-2	CASSPDRNEQFF	TGTGCCAGCAGCCCGGACAGAAATGAGCAGTTCTTC
TRBJ2-7	.	.	TRBV7-2	CASSSSRDIYEQYF	TGTGCCAGCAGCTCGTCCCGGGACATCTACGAGCAGTACTTC
TRBJ2-7	.	many	TRBV7-2	CASSLVDEQYF	TGTGCCAGCAGCTTAGTCGACGAGCAGTACTTC
TRBJ2-1	.	few	TRBV11-2	CASSLDSRQNNEQFF	TGTGCCAGCAGCTTAGATTCCAGGCAAAACAATGAGCAGTTCTTC
TRBJ1-2	.	few	TRBV7-3	CASSSTWIADYGYTF	TGTGCCAGCAGCTCGACATGGATCGCTGACTATGGCTACACCTTC
TRBJ2-7	.	.	TRBV7-9	CASSSWTGPNEQYF	TGTGCCAGCAGCTCGTGGACGGGCCCCAACGAGCAGTACTTC
TRBJ2-5	TRBD1	many	TRBV5-4	CASSLQGAEETQYF	TGTGCCAGCAGCTTACAGGGGGCCGAAGAGACCCAGTACTTC
TRBJ2-1	.	.	TRBV20-1	CSAKGGVEQFF	TGCAGTGCCAAAGGGGGGGTCGAGCAGTTCTTC
TRBJ2-3	.	.	TRBV6-1	CAISEATDTQYF	TGTGCCATCAGTGAAGCCACAGATACGCAGTATTTT
TRBJ2-7	TRBD1	.	TRBV5-4	CASRDREEEQYF	TGTGCCAGCAGGGACAGGGAAGAGGAGCAGTACTTC
TRBJ1-3	.	.	TRBV30	CAWSLGFSGNTIYF	TGTGCCTGGAGCCTGGGCTTCTCTGGAAACACCATATATTTT
TRBJ2-4	TRBD1	few	TRBV5-8	CASSRDRKNIQYF	TGTGCCAGCAGCCGGGACAGAAAAAACATTCAGTACTTC
TRBJ2-5	.	few	TRBV5-1	CASSLVGYQETQYF	TGCGCCAGCAGCTTGGTGGGGTACCAAGAGACCCAGTACTTC
TRBJ2-1	TRBD2	.	TRBV14	CASSPLSGTSGEGEQFF	TGTGCCAGCAGCCCCCTATCAGGGACTAGCGGAGAAGGTGAGCAGTTCTTC